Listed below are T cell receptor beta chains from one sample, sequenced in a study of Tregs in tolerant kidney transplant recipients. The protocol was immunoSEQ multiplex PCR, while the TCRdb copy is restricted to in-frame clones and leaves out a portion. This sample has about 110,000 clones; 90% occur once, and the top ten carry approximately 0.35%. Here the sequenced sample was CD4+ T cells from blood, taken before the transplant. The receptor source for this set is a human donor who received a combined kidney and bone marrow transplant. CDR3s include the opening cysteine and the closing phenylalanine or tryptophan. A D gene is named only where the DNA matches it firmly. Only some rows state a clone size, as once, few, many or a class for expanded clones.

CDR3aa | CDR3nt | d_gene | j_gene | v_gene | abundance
CASRSTSGPYNEQFF | TGTGCCAGCAGGAGCACTAGCGGTCCCTACAATGAGCAGTTCTTC | TRBD2 | TRBJ2-1 | TRBV6-5 | .
CASSLSTISGYGYTF | TGTGCCAGCAGCTTATCGACTATTAGTGGCTATGGCTACACCTTC | . | TRBJ1-2 | TRBV7-9 | .
CASSYVGPGEFF | TGTGCCAGCAGTTACGTCGGGCCCGGGGAGTTCTTC | . | TRBJ2-1 | TRBV6-5 | .
CASSLSRDRGTREQYF | TGTGCCAGCAGTTTAAGCCGGGACAGGGGTACGAGGGAGCAGTACTTC | TRBD1 | TRBJ2-7 | TRBV6-5 | .
CASSLASAGGRTDTQYF | TGTGCCAGCAGCTTAGCGTCGGCGGGGGGCCGCACAGATACGCAGTATTTT | TRBD2 | TRBJ2-3 | TRBV7-9 | .
CASSGGTNQPQHF | TGTGCCAGCAGCGGGGGGACTAATCAGCCCCAGCATTTT | . | TRBJ1-5 | TRBV5-4 | .
CASSSPPGSGGTEAFF | TGTGCCAGCAGCTCACCACCAGGATCCGGGGGCACTGAAGCTTTCTTT | . | TRBJ1-1 | TRBV9 | .
CAWRVDSGANVLTF | TGTGCCTGGAGGGTAGATTCTGGGGCCAACGTCCTGACTTTC | . | TRBJ2-6 | TRBV30 | .
CASSLTGRVSGANVLTF | TGCGCCAGCAGCTTGACAGGGAGGGTTTCTGGGGCCAACGTCCTGACTTTC | . | TRBJ2-6 | TRBV5-1 | .
CASSLVSSLHF | TGTGCCAGCAGCTTAGTATCCTCCCTCCACTTT | . | TRBJ1-6 | TRBV7-2 | .
CASSMLLQSNYGYTF | TGTGCCAGTAGTATGCTCTTACAGTCCAACTATGGCTACACCTTC | . | TRBJ1-2 | TRBV19 | .
CASSPTGGAEKLFF | TGTGCCAGCAGCCCAACGGGGGGCGCGGAAAAACTGTTTTTT | . | TRBJ1-4 | TRBV9 | once
CASRTGPTGGELFF | TGCGCCAGCAGAACGGGACCTACAGGGGGGGAGCTGTTTTTT | . | TRBJ2-2 | TRBV5-1 | once
CASSIQGSGNNEQYF | TGCGCCAGCAGCATACAGGGGAGTGGAAACAACGAGCAGTACTTC | TRBD1 | TRBJ2-7 | TRBV5-1 | .
CASSLAPRNEQFF | TGCGCCAGCAGCTTGGCACCGCGCAATGAGCAGTTCTTC | . | TRBJ2-1 | TRBV5-1 | .
CASSLEGYGELFF | TGTGCCAGCAGTTTGGAGGGATACGGGGAGCTGTTTTTT | . | TRBJ2-2 | TRBV27 | .
CSGADPLTEAFF | TGCAGCGGAGCCGATCCACTCACTGAAGCTTTCTTT | . | TRBJ1-1 | TRBV29-1 | .
CASSRLLRQGRERHEQFF | TGTGCCAGCAGCCGGCTGCTGAGGCAGGGACGGGAGCGGCATGAGCAGTTCTTC | . | TRBJ2-1 | TRBV2 | .
CASRATGNTEAFF | TGTGCCAGCAGGGCGACTGGGAACACTGAAGCTTTCTTT | . | TRBJ1-1 | TRBV6-4 | .
CASSVRDRGDQPQHF | TGTGCCAGCAGTGTCCGGGACAGGGGTGATCAGCCCCAGCATTTT | TRBD1 | TRBJ1-5 | TRBV2 | .
CASSRQGGGYTF | TGTGCCAGCAGCCGACAGGGGGGTGGCTACACCTTC | TRBD1 | TRBJ1-2 | TRBV6-5 | .
CALVGTVHSTDTQYF | TGTGCCCTAGTCGGGACTGTCCATAGCACAGATACGCAGTATTTT | . | TRBJ2-3 | TRBV30 | .
CASSPAAGGAYGYTF | TGTGCCAGCAGCCCCGCGGCGGGGGGCGCGTATGGCTACACCTTC | . | TRBJ1-2 | TRBV7-2 | .
CASSGGTGTYEQYF | TGCGCCAGCAGCGGAGGGACAGGGACCTACGAGCAGTACTTC | TRBD1 | TRBJ2-7 | TRBV5-1 | few
CASSSRTGLNYGYTF | TGTGCCAGCAGCTCTAGGACAGGGCTTAACTATGGCTACACCTTC | TRBD1 | TRBJ1-2 | TRBV7-2 | few
CASRRDQETQYF | TGTGCCAGCCGCAGGGACCAAGAGACCCAGTACTTC | . | TRBJ2-5 | TRBV5-4 | .
CASSQDRAGTQYF | TGTGCCAGCAGCCAAGATCGGGCGGGTACGCAGTATTTT | . | TRBJ2-3 | TRBV14 | .
CAGTGGGNTEAFF | TGTGCCGGAACCGGAGGTGGGAACACTGAAGCTTTCTTT | . | TRBJ1-1 | TRBV28 | few
CASSQDVSGIGAGELFF | TGCGCCAGCAGCCAAGATGTAAGCGGGATAGGGGCCGGGGAGCTGTTTTTT | TRBD2 | TRBJ2-2 | TRBV4-1 | .
CASSLDDSSYEQYF | TGTGCCAGCAGTTTGGACGACAGCTCCTACGAGCAGTACTTC | . | TRBJ2-7 | TRBV28 | .
CASSQSSGNYNEQFF | TGTGCCAGCAGTCAGAGTAGCGGGAATTACAATGAGCAGTTCTTC | TRBD2 | TRBJ2-1 | TRBV28 | .
CASPEPGQDTQYF | TGTGCCAGCCCGGAGCCCGGTCAGGATACGCAGTATTTT | . | TRBJ2-3 | TRBV5-3 | .
CASSIGAQPQHF | TGTGCCAGTAGTATAGGGGCGCAGCCCCAGCATTTT | . | TRBJ1-5 | TRBV19 | once
CASSPSLTSGETQYF | TGCGCCAGCAGCCCCTCCCTGACTAGCGGGGAGACCCAGTACTTC | TRBD2 | TRBJ2-5 | TRBV5-1 | .
CASSNETGAGAYEQYF | TGTGCCAGTAGTAACGAAACAGGGGCAGGGGCCTACGAGCAGTACTTC | TRBD1 | TRBJ2-7 | TRBV19 | .
CASSLDPFGEQFF | TGCGCCAGCAGCTTGGACCCCTTTGGCGAGCAGTTCTTC | . | TRBJ2-1 | TRBV5-1 | .
CASGAQSANTGELFF | TGTGCTAGTGGTGCCCAGAGCGCGAACACCGGGGAGCTGTTTTTT | . | TRBJ2-2 | TRBV12-5 | .